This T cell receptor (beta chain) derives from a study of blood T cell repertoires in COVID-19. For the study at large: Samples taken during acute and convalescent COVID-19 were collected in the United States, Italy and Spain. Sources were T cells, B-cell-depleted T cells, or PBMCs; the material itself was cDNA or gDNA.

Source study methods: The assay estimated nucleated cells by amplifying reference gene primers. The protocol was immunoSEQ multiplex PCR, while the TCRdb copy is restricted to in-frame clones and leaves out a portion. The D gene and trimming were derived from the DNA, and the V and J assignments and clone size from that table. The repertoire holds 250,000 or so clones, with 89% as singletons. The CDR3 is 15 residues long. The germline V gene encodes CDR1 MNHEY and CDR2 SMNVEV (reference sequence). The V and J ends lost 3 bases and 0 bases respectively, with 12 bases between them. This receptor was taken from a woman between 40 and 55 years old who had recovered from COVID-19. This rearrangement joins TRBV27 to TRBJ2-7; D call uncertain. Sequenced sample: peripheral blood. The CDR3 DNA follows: TGTGCCAGCAGTTTCGGTACACCTAGCTCCTACGAGCAGTACTTC. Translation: CASSFGTPSSYEQYF.